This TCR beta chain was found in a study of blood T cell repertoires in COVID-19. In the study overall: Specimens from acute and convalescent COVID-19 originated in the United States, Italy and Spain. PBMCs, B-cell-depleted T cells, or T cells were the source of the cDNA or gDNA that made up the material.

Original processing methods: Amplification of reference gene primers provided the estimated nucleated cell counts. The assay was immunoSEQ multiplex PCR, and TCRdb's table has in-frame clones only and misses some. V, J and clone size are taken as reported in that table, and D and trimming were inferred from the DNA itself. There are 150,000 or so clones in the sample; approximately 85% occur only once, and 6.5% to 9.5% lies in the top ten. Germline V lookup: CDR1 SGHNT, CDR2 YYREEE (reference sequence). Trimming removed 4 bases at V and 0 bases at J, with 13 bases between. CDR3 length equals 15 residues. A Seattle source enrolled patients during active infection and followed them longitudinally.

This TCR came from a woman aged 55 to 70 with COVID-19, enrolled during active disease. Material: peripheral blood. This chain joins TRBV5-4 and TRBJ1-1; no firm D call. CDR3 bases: TGTGCCAGCAGCCATACAGTTAGTATGAACACTGAAGCTTTCTTT. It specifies CASSHTVSMNTEAFF.